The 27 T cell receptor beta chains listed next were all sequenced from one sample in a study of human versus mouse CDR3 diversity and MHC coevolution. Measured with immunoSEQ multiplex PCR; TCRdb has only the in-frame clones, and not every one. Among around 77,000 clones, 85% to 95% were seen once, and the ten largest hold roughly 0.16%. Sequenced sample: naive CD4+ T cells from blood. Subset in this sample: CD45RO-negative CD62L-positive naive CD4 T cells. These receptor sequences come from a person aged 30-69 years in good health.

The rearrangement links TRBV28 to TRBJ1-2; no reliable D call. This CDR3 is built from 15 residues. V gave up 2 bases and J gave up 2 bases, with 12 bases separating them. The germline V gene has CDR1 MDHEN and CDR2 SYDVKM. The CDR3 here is CASSLIGVENYGYTF. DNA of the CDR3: TGTGCCAGCAGTTTAATCGGGGTGGAGAACTATGGCTACACCTTC.

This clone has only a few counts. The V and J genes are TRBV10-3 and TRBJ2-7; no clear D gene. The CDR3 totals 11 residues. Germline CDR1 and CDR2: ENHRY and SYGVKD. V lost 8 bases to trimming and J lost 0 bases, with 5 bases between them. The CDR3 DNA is TGTGCCATCGCCTACTCCTACGAGCAGTACTTC. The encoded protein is CAIAYSYEQYF.

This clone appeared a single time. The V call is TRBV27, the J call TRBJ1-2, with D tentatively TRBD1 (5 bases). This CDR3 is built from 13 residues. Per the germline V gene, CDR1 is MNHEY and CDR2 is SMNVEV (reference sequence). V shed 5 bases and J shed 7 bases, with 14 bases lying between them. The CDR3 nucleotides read TGTGCCAGCAGTACAGGTGGCGCGGTTGGCTACACCTTC. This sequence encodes CASSTGGAVGYTF.

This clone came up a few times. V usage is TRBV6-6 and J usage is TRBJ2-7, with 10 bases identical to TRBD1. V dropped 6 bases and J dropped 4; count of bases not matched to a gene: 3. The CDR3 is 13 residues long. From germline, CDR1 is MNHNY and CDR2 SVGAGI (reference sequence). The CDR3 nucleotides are TGTGCCAGCAGAAGGGGACAGGGGTACGAGCAGTACTTC. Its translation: CASRRGQGYEQYF.

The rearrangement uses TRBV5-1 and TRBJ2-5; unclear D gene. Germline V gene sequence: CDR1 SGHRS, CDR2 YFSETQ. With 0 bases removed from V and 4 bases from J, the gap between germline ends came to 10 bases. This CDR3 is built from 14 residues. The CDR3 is CASSLAIRGETQYF. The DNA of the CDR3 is TGCGCCAGCAGCTTGGCGATTCGCGGAGAGACCCAGTACTTC.

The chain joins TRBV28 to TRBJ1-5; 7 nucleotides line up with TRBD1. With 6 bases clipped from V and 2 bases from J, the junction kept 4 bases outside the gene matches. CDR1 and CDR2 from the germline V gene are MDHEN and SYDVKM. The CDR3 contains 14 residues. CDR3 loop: CASRGGVGNQPQHF. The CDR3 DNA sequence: TGTGCCAGCAGAGGGGGCGTTGGCAATCAGCCCCAGCATTTT.

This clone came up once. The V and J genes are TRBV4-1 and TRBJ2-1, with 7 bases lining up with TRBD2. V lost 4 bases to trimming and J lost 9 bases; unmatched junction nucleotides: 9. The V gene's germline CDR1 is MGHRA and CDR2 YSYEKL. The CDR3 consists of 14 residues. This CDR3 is CASSRAGVGREQFF. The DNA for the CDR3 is TGCGCCAGCAGCCGGGCGGGAGTCGGCCGTGAGCAGTTCTTC.

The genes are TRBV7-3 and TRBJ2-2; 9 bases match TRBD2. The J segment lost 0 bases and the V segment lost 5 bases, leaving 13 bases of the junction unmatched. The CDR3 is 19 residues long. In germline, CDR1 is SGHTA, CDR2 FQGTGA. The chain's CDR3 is CASSLLSTSGYTNTGELFF. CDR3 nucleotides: TGTGCCAGCAGCCTATTGTCGACTAGCGGCTACACGAACACCGGGGAGCTGTTTTTT.

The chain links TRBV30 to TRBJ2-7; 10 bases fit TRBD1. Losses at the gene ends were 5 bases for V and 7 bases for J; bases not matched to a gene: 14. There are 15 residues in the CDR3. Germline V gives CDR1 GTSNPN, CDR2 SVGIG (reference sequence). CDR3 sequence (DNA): TGTGCCTGGCGGGGACAGGGGACTCTCGCAGGGGAGCAGTACTTC. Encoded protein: CAWRGQGTLAGEQYF.

The CDR3 bases are TGTGCCAGCAGCTTGGAATGGGACACTCGTGGCTACACCTTC. It specifies CASSLEWDTRGYTF. The rearrangement uses TRBV5-5 and TRBJ1-2, with D tentatively TRBD1 (6 bases). CDR1 is SGHKS and CDR2 is YYEKEE in the germline V gene (reference sequence). Trimming took 0 bases from V and 7 from J, leaving 13 bases between them. The CDR3 sequence is 14 residues long.

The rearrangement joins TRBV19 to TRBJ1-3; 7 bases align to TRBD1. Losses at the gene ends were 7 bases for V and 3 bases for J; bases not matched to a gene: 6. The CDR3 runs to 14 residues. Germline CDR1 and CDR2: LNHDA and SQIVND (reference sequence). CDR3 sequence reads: CASMGGTVGNTIYF. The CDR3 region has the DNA TGTGCCAGTATGGGCGGGACAGTTGGAAACACCATATATTTT. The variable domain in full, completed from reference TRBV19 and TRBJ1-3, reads DGGITQSPKYLFRKEGQNVTLSCEQNLNHDAMYWYRQDPGQGLRLIYYSQIVNDFQKGDIAEGYSVSREKKESFPLTVTSAQKNPTAFYLCASMGGTVGNTIYFGEGSWLTVV.

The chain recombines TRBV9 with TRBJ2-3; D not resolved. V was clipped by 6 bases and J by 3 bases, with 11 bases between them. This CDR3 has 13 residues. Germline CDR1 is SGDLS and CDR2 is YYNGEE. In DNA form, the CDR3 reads TGTGCCAGCACACGAGGAGTAACAGATACGCAGTATTTT. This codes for CASTRGVTDTQYF. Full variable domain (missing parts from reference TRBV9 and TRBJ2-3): DSGVTQTPKHLITATGQRVTLRCSPRSGDLSVYWYQQSLDQGLQFLIQYYNGEERAKGNILERFSAQQFPDLHSELNLSSLELGDSALYFCASTRGVTDTQYFGPGTRLTVL.

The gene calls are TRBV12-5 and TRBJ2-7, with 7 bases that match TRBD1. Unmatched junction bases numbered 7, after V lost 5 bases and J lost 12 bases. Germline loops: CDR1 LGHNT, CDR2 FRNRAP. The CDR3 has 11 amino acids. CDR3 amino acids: CASGRDRATYF. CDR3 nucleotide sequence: TGTGCTAGTGGTAGAGACAGGGCTACGTACTTC.

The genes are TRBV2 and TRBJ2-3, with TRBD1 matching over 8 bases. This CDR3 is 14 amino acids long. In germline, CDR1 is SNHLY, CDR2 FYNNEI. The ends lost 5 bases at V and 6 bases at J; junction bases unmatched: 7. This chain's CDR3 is CASSTDRVGDTQYF. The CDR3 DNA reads TGTGCCAGCAGTACGGACAGGGTTGGGGATACGCAGTATTTT.

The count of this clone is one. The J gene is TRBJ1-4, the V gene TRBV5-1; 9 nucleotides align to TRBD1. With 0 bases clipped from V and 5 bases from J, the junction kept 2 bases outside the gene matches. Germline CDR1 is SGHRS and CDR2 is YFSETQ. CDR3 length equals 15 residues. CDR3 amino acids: CASSLDGTGNEKLFF. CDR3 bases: TGCGCCAGCAGCTTGGACGGGACAGGGAATGAAAAACTGTTTTTT.

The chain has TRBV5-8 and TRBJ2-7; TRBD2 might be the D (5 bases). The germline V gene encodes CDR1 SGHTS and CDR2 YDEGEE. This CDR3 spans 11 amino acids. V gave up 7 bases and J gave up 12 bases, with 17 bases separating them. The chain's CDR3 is CASGLDTIRYF. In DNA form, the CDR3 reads TGTGCCAGCGGACTCGACACGATACGGTACTTC.

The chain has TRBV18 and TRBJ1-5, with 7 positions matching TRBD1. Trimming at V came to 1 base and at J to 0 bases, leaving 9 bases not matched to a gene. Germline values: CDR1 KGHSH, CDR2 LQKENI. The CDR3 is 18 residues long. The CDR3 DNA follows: TGTGCCAGCTCACCACGCCGGGACAGTTCCTATAGCAATCAGCCCCAGCATTTT. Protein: CASSPRRDSSYSNQPQHF.

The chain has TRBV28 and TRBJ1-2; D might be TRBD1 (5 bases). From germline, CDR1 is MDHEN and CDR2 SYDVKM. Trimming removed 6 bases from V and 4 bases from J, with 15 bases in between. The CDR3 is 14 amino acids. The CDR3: CASSTPGGSYGYTF. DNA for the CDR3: TGTGCCAGCAGCACCCCGGGGGGTTCCTATGGCTACACCTTC.

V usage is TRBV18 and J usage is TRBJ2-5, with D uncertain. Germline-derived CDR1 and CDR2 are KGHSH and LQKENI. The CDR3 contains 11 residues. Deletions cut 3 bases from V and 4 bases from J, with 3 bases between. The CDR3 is CASSPGETQYF. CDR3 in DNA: TGTGCCAGCTCACCCGGAGAGACCCAGTACTTC.

Written as DNA, the CDR3 is TGTGCCAGCACCCGACAGGGGGCGCGAACTGAAGCTTTCTTT. As protein: CASTRQGARTEAFF. The chain is built from TRBV28 and TRBJ1-1, with 10 bases identical to TRBD1. With 7 bases clipped from V and 5 bases from J, the junction kept 7 bases outside the gene matches. This CDR3 comprises 14 residues. Germline values: CDR1 MDHEN, CDR2 SYDVKM. The full variable domain, rest sourced from reference TRBV28 and TRBJ1-1, is DVKVTQSSRYLVKRTGEKVFLECVQDMDHENMFWYRQDPGLGLRLIYFSYDVKMKEKGDIPEGYSVSREKKERFSLILESASTNQTSMYLCASTRQGARTEAFFGQGTRLTVV.

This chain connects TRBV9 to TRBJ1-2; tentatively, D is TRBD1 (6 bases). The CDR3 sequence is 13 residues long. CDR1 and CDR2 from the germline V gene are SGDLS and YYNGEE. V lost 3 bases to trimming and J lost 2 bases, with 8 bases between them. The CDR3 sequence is CASSGQVNYGYTF. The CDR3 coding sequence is TGTGCCAGCAGCGGACAGGTCAACTATGGCTACACCTTC. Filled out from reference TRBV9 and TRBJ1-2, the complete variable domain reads DSGVTQTPKHLITATGQRVTLRCSPRSGDLSVYWYQQSLDQGLQFLIQYYNGEERAKGNILERFSAQQFPDLHSELNLSSLELGDSALYFCASSGQVNYGYTFGSGTRLTVV.

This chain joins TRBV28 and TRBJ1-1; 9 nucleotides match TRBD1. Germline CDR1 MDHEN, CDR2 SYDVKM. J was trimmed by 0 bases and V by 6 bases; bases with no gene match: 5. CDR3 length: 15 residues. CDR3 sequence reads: CASRQRTGVNTEAFF. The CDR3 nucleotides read TGTGCCAGCAGGCAACGGACAGGGGTGAACACTGAAGCTTTCTTT.

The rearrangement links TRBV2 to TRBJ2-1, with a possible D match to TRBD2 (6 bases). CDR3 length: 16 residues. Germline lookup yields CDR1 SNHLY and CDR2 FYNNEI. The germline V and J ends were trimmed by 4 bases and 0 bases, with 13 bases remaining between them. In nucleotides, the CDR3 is TGTGCCAGCAGTGGGGCTAGCGCGAGCTCCTACAATGAGCAGTTCTTC. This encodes CASSGASASSYNEQFF.

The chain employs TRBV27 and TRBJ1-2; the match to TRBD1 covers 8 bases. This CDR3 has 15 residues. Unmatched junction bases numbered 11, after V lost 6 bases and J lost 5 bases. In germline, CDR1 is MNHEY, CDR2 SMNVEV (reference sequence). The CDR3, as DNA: TGTGCCAGCAGATCTCCCGGGACAGGAATTTATGGCTACACCTTC. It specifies CASRSPGTGIYGYTF.

CDR3 nucleotide sequence: TGTGCCAGCAGCCTTTACCCCGGCCCCCTAGGGGATGGCTACACCTTC. Its translation: CASSLYPGPLGDGYTF. This rearrangement joins TRBV5-4 to TRBJ1-2; perhaps TRBD1 as D (5 bases). With 4 bases removed from V and 6 bases from J, the gap between germline ends came to 22 bases. The germline CDR1 and CDR2 sequences are SGHNT and YYREEE (reference sequence). The CDR3 has 16 amino acids.

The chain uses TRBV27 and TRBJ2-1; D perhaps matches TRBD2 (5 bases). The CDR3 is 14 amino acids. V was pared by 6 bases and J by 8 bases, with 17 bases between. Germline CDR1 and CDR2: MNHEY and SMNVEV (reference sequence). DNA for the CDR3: TGTGCCAGCAGCTCTACTAGAAATCTCTATGAGCAGTTCTTC. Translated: CASSSTRNLYEQFF.

The CDR3 DNA reads TGCGCCAGCAGTGAGTCGCGGGAAATCCAAGGCTACACCTTC. It is translated as CASSESREIQGYTF. The chain couples TRBV10-1 to TRBJ1-2; D call uncertain. CDR1 is WNHNN and CDR2 is SYGVQD in the germline V gene (reference sequence). Trimming pared 0 bases from V and 8 bases from J, leaving 13 bases between. The CDR3 spans 14 residues.